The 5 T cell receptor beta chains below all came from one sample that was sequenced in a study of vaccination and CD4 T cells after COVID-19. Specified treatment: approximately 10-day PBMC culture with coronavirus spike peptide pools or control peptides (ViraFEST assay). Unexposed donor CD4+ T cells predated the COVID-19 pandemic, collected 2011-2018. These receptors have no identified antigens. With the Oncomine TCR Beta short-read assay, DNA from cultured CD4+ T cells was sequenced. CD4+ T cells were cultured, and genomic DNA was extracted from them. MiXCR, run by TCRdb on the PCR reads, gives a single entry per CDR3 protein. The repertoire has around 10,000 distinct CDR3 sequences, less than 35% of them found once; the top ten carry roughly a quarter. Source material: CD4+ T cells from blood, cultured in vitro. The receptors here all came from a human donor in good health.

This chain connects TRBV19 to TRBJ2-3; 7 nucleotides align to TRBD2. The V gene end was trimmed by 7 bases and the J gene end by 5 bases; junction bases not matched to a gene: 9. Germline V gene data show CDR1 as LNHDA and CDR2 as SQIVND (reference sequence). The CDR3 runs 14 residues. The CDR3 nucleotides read TGTGCCAGTACCCCTGGGAGGGGTGGAGATACGCAGTATTTT. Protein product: CASTPGRGGDTQYF.

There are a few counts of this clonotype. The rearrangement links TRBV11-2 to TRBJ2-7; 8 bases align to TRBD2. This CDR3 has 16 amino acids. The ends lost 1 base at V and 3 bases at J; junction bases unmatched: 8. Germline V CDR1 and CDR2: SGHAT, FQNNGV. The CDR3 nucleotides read TGTGCCAGCAGCTTAGCCTCGGGTCTAGCGGGCTACGAGCAGTACTTC. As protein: CASSLASGLAGYEQYF.

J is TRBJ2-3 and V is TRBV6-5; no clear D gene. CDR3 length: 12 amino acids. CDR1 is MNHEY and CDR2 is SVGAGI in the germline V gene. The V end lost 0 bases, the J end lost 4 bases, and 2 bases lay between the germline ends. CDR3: CASSYSPDTQYF. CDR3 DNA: TGTGCCAGCAGTTACTCCCCAGATACGCAGTATTTT.

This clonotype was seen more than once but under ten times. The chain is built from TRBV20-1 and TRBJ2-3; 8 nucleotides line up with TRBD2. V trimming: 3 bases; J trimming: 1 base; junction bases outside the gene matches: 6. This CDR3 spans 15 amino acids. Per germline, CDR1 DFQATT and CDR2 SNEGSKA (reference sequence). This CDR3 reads CSASRTSSGTDTQYF. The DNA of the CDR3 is TGCAGTGCTAGTAGGACTAGCTCCGGCACAGATACGCAGTATTTT.

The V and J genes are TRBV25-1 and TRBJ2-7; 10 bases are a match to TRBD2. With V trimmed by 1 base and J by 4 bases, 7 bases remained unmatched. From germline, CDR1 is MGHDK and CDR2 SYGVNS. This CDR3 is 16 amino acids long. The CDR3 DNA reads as TGTGCCAGCAGTGAATGGTCGGCTAGCGGGAGTTACGAGCAGTACTTC. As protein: CASSEWSASGSYEQYF.